This TCR beta chain was sequenced for a study of T cell responses to AZD1222 COVID-19 vaccine. Findings and limits, study-wide: Without day 14 samples, only post-peak T cell repertoires were studied. Across spike, vaccine-associated CD4 TCRs were found, dominant at 160-218 and 743-854. Among AZD1222 vaccinees, only five or six were seropositive at baseline. Females outnumbered males among donors, who were mostly white British; clonal diversity was possibly underestimated.

On this clone: Its antigen is unidentified.

The data were produced by immunoSEQ multiplex PCR, yet TCRdb's version contains in-frame clones alone and is incomplete. Of roughly 110,000 clones listed, roughly 90% are singletons. Germline V lookup: CDR1 LGHDT, CDR2 YNNKEL (reference sequence). The ends were cut back, 1 base at V and 6 bases at J, with 10 bases in the middle. The CDR3 is 13 residues long. Sequenced material: peripheral blood, taken on day 0 of AZD1222 vaccination. This clonotype was sampled from an adult in good health. This chain uses TRBV3-1 (or the pseudogene TRBV3-2) with TRBJ2-7, with D possibly matching TRBD2 (5 bases). The CDR3 DNA reads TGTGCCAGCAGCCAAGGGGGAGTCCTCGAGCAGTACTTC. This translates into CASSQGGVLEQYF.